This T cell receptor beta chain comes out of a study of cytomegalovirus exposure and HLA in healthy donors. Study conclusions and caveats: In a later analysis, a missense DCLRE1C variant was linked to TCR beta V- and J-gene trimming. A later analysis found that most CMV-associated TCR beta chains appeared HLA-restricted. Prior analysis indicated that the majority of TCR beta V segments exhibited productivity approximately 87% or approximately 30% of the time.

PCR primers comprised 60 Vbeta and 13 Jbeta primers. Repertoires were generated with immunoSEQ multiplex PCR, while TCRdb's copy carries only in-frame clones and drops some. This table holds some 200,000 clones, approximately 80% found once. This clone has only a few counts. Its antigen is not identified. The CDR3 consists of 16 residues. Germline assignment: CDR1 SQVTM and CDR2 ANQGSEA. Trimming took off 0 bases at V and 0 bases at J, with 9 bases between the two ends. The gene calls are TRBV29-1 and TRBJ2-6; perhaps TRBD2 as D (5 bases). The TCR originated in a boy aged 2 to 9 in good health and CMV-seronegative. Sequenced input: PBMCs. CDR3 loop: CSVEDPTSSGANVLTF. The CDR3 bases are TGCAGCGTTGAAGATCCAACTAGCTCTGGGGCCAACGTCCTGACTTTC.